This is a list of T cell receptor beta chains from one sample in a study of beta chain features in type 1 diabetes. Repertoires were generated with immunoSEQ multiplex PCR, while TCRdb's copy carries only in-frame clones and drops some. The table lists around 53,000 clones, 55% to 80% of them singletons. Specimen: stem cell memory CD4+ T cells from blood. The source is a woman between 25 and 40 years old with type 1 diabetes. Each CDR3 is given without its conserved first and last residue.

TRBV10-1,ASSPGASTGELF
TRBV6-5,ASSYSWDSQETQY
TRBV14,ASSHPLAGVYEQY
TRBV7-9,ASSGQGDQPQH
TRBV14,ASSGVVRYNEQF
TRBV25-1,ASSERETSGRDEQF
TRBV19,ASSIRTASYNEQF
TRBV27,ASSLDISYNEQF
TRBV9,ASSVGQGGYNEQF
TRBV29-1,SVEGQVHEQY
TRBV7-3,ASSLTLQGGFETQY
TRBV18,ASSPLSDTQY
TRBV19,ASSMTLRGLDGYT
TRBV5-6,ASSHYSRTEQY
TRBV15,ATSVLGTGGRDEQY
TRBV30,AWRGGNSNQPQH
TRBV5-5,ASSLGPSGSGEQY
TRBV5-1,ASSYLGQAAGETQY
TRBV6-1,ASSEVHGNEQF
TRBV19,ASSLTGSSSYNEQF
TRBV19,ASKGVNEQF
TRBV9,ASSTRTSMNTGELF
TRBV6-5,ASSPSLVPYEQY
TRBV7-3,ASSSGGAGAIDTQY
TRBV11-2,ASSRTGLEQF
TRBV5-6,ASSAEGRTGQGRYEQY
TRBV14,ASSPPSVTGELF
TRBV13,ASSLRLAGAYEQY
TRBV5-1,ASSLGTGNYGYT
TRBV7-6,ASSLGSTELIYGYT
TRBV29-1,SVLSQDRGGYT
TRBV5-1,ASSSTGTGEETQY
TRBV18,ASSPGLAGTDTQY
TRBV19,ASSIGRGKSREQY
TRBV7-2,ASYRDSFFTEAF
TRBV6-5,ASSLDLNYGYT
TRBV30,AWSTGSNSNQPQH
TRBV29-1,SVSRGQGYGYT
TRBV19,ASRKTGTPVWAEAF
TRBV9,ASSVLEQETQY
TRBV18,ASSPARGSGEQY
TRBV4-1,ASSQVGVRGGQPQH
TRBV2,ASSTLEGGELF
TRBV7-9,ASSPGDRRAGELF
TRBV29-1,SVDPRHLNNEQF